This TCR beta chain was recorded in a study of T cell responses to AZD1222 COVID-19 vaccine (dated by TCRdb to about 2021). Describing the broader study: A total of 233 trial participants underwent TCR sequencing, of whom 200 to 220 received two doses of AZD1222 and around 25 received two doses of the MenACWY control vaccine. Trial participants were enrolled by age into 18-55, 56-69 and 70-plus year subgroups, with roughly 150, 30 and 60 TCR-sequenced participants respectively. On the study overall, not on this receptor specifically: After two AZD1222 doses, spike-specific TCR breadth and depth were significantly higher than at day 0 and than in MenACWY recipients. Conclusions about previously exposed vaccinees are limited, since just 5 or 6 AZD1222 recipients were seropositive for SARS-CoV-2 at baseline. The whole spike protein was spanned by vaccine-associated CD4 TCRs, and dominant responses were seen in regions 160-218 and 743-854. Because no day 14 peak-response samples were available, the repertoires could be characterized only after the peak T cell response. In the small 56-69-year group, the increase in depth fell short of significance, most likely because of low power. Reportedly, close to half of the unique spike-specific TCRs recognized epitopes lying outside the regions that are mutated in the B.1.351 and B.1.1.7 variants. Most participants were white British and females outnumbered males, and the authors suggested that clonal diversity may have been underestimated.

The label giving this sample's time point can be read as: about 28 days (+/-7) after the second vaccine dose. AZD1222 recipients whose second dose came at about 4 weeks and those whose second dose came at about 12 weeks were combined into one group, since spike-specific TCR depth and breadth did not differ between the two schedules. Vaccinee samples came from UK trials COV001 and COV002, including a single-blind randomized controlled phase 2/3 trial of AZD1222 (ChAdOx1 nCoV-19) in healthy adults. For TCRbeta chain sequencing, PBMC samples from trial participants were taken at day 0 and at day 28 after the second dose. V is shortened by 4 bases, J by 5 bases, and the region joining them spans 16 bases. There are 15 amino acids in the CDR3, from cysteine to phenylalanine inclusive. Solely the CDR3 DNA is kept, with 45 bases framed from the first base. Based on the germline V gene, the CDR1 and CDR2 sequences are SGHDN and FVKESK.

The CDR3 regions of human TCRbeta chains were analyzed by immunosequencing. The original methods were these. Repertoire TCRs were checked for matches against a reference library of SARS-CoV-2-specific TCRs that had been generated using the MIRA antigen-specificity platform. Breadth meant the fraction of unique TCRs that were SARS-CoV-2-associated, whereas depth meant the fraction of total T cells that were SARS-CoV-2-associated. Using the MIRA data, each spike-specific TCR was assigned both to the spike region to which the TCR was reactive and to a CD4 or CD8 class. Log10-transformed breadth and depth values were compared by one-way ANOVA with Sidak's multiple comparisons tests. TCRdb limited this immuneACCESS table to in-frame rearrangements with V and J called. A share of clones is missing; checked studies link under half to unresolved V genes, and the rest is unexplained. D and trimming were read from the DNA, whereas the V and J calls and clone size are those reported in that table. Recorded for this sample are about 130,000 clones; approximately 95% of them occurred a single time. Approximately 6.5% of the sample is taken by the ten largest.

Of note for this clone: This receptor's antigen is unknown. One base away there is no much larger clone; base qualities are not given.

Here the sequenced sample was peripheral blood, taken 28 days after the second AZD1222 dose. The receptor's source is an adult who received the AZD1222 COVID-19 vaccine. The rearranged segments are TRBV14 and TRBJ2-3; TRBD2 is perhaps the D gene, given 6 matching bases. DNA sequence: TGTGCCAGCAGCCTACGTCGTCTGGGGGGAGATACGCAGTATTTT. This yields the protein CASSLRRLGGDTQYF. This CDR3, with the reference TRBV14 and TRBJ2-3 proteins standing in past its ends, gives the full variable domain EAGVTQFPSHSVIEKGQTVTLRCDPISGHDNLYWYRRVMGKEIKFLLHFVKESKQDESGMPNNRFLAERTGGTYSTLKVQPAELEDSGVYFCASSLRRLGGDTQYFGPGTRLTVL.